This entry concerns a single TCR beta chain. Its antigen is still unknown. Here immunoSEQ multiplex PCR was the method, and the copy in TCRdb shows in-frame clones only, minus some. The data show about 45,000 clones, around 75% seen once. This record comes from a study of vaccination effects on CD4 cells after COVID-19. Points from the study as a whole: Only a few convalescent patients and no early post-infection timepoints featured in the study. Convalescents' post-vaccination spike-reactive clones were chiefly new, vaccine-induced ones.

Germline V lookup: CDR1 LNHDA, CDR2 SQIVND (reference sequence). The J segment lost 5 bases and the V segment lost 3 bases, leaving 9 bases of the junction unmatched. CDR3 length: 17 residues. ViraFEST assay sequencing came after antigen-specific CD4+ T cells were expanded with viral peptide pools. Culture lasted approximately 10 days before CD4+ T cell isolation. According to PCR results, the person was infected with SARS-CoV-2 between March and December 2020. PBMC cultures contained about 2 million cells per well, 10 IU/ml IL-2 and roughly 9.4 ug/ml peptides. Source: CD4+ T cells from PBMCs cultured with a peptide pool, taken before COVID-19 vaccination. The TCR sequence derives from a human donor who had a prior SARS-CoV-2 infection. The rearrangement links TRBV19 to TRBJ2-2; 10 bases align to TRBD2. The CDR3 nucleotides read TGTGCCAGTAGTATGGATCTAGCGGGAGATTATACCGGGGAGCTGTTTTTT. This translates into CASSMDLAGDYTGELFF.